The following is a T cell receptor beta chain sequence with its context. Germline is not matched at one junction end, which may reflect a read error. This sample's RNA came from whole unsorted tissue. Between August and November 2014, newly diagnosed, chemotherapy-naive lung cancer patients underwent thoracic surgery in China. This CDR3 comprises 13 residues. The V gene's germline CDR1 is SQVTM and CDR2 ANQGSEA. This record belongs to a study of tumor and adjacent non-tumor tissue in lung cancer. The library came from three nested PCR rounds adapted from ARM-PCR protocols. TCRdb ran MiXCR on the multiplex PCR reads and lists one entry per CDR3 protein. Of approximately 79,000 distinct CDR3 sequences detected, about three fifths appear once; the ten largest clones hold roughly 15%.

This TCR was sampled from a man between 70 and 80 years old with non-small cell lung cancer. Sequencing input: lung tumor tissue. The chain has TRBV29-1 and TRBJ2-5, with 8 bases aligning to TRBD1. In nucleotides, the CDR3 is TGCAGCGTGGTAACAGGGGGTTGGGAGACCCGGTACTTC. Residues: CSVVTGGWETRYF.